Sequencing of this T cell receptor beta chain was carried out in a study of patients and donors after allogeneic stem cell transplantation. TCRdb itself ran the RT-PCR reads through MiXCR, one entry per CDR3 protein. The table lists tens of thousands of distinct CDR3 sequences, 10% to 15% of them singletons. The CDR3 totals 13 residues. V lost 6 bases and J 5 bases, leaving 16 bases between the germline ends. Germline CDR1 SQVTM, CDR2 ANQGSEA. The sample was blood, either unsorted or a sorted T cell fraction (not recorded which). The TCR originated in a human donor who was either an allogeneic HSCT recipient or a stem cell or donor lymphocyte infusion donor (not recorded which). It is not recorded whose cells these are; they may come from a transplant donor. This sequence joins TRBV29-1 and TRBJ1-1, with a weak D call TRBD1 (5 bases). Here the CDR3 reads CSVLWGSWTEAFF. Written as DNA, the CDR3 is TGCAGCGTCCTATGGGGGAGTTGGACTGAAGCTTTCTTT.